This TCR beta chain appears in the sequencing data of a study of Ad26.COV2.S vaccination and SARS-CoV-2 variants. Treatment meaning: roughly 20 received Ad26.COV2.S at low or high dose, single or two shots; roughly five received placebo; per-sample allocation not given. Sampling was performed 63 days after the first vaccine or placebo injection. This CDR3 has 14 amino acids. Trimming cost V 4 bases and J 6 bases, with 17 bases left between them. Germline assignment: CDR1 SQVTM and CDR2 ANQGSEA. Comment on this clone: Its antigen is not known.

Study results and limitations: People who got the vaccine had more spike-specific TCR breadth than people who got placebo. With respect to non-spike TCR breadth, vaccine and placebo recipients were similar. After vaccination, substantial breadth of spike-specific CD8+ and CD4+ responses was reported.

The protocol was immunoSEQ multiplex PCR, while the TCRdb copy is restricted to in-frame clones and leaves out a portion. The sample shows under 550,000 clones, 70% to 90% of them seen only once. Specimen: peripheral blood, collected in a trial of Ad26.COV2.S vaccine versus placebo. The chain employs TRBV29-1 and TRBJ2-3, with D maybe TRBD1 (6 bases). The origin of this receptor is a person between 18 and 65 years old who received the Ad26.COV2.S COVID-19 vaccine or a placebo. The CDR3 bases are TGCAGCGTTGCAGGACAGTCTAGCTTGGATACGCAGTATTTT. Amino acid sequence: CSVAGQSSLDTQYF.